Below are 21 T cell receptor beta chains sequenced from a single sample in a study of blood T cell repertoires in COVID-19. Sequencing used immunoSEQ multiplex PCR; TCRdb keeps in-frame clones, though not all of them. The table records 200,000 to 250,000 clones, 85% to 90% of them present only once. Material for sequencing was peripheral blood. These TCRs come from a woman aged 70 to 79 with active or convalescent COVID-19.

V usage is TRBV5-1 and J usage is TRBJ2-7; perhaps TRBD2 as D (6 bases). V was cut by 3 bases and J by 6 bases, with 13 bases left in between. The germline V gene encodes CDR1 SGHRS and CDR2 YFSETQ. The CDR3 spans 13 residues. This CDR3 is CASSSSVGGEQYF. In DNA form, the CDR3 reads TGCGCCAGCAGCTCGTCCGTGGGGGGCGAGCAGTACTTC.

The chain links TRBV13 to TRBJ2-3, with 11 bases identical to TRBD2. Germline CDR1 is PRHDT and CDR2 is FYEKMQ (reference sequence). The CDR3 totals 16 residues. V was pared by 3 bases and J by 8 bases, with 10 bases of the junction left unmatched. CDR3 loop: CASSFPSGGYTRTQYF. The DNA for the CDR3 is TGTGCCAGCAGCTTCCCTAGCGGGGGGTACACTCGTACGCAGTATTTT. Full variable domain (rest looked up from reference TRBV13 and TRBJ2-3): AAGVIQSPRHLIKEKRETATLKCYPIPRHDTVYWYQQGPGQDPQFLISFYEKMQSDKGSIPDRFSAQQFSDYHSELNMSSLELGDSALYFCASSFPSGGYTRTQYFGPGTRLTVL.

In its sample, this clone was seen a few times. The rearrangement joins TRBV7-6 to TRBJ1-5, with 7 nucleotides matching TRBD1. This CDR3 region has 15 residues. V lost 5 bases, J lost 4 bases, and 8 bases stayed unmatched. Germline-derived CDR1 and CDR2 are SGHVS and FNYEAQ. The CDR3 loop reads CASSLGQPGNQPQHF. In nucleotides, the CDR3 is TGTGCCAGCAGCCTGGGACAGCCAGGGAATCAGCCCCAGCATTTT.

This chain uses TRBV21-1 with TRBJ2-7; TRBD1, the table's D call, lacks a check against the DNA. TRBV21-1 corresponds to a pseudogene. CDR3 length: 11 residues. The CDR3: CASRRGSPAYF. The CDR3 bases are TGTGCCAGCCGAAGGGGGAGCCCAGCGTACTTC.

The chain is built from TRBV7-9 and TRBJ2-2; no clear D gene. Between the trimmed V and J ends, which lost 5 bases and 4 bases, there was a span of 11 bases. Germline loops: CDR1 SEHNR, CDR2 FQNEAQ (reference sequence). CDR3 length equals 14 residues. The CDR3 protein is CASSPFPSTGELFF. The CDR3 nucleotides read TGTGCCAGCAGCCCCTTTCCTAGCACCGGGGAGCTGTTTTTT.

The CDR3 DNA is TGTGCCAGCAGCCACGGGCCAGGGGCTGACTATGGCTACACCTTC. This codes for CASSHGPGADYGYTF. The V and J genes are TRBV5-5 and TRBJ1-2, with D possibly TRBD1 on 6 matching bases. The germline V and J ends were trimmed by 4 bases and 3 bases, with 16 bases remaining between them. Germline V gene sequence: CDR1 SGHKS, CDR2 YYEKEE (reference sequence). The CDR3 consists of 15 residues.

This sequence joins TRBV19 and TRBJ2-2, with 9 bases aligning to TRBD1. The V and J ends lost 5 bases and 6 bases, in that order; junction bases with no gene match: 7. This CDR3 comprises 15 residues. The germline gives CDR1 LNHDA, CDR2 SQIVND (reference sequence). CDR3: CASSLGQGVAGELFF. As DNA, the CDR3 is TGTGCCAGTAGTCTGGGACAGGGAGTCGCCGGGGAGCTGTTTTTT.

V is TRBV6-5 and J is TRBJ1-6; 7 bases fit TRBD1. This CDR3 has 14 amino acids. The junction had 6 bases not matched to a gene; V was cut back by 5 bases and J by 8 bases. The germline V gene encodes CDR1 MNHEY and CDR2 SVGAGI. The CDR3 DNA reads TGTGCCAGCAGTCCCGGACAGGAGCATTCACCCCTCCACTTT. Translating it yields CASSPGQEHSPLHF.

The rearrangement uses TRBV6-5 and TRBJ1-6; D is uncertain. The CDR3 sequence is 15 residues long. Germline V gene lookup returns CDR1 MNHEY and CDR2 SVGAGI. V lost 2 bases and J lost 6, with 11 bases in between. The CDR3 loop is CASSYPGGTNSPLHF. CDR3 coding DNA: TGTGCCAGCAGTTACCCGGGTGGAACTAATTCACCCCTCCACTTT.

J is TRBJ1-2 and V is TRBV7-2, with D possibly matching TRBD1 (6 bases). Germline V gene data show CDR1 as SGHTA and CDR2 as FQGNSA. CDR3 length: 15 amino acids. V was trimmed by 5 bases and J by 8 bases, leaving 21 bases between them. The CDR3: CASSQHSGEGEGYTF. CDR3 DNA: TGTGCCAGCAGCCAACACTCAGGGGAGGGAGAAGGCTACACCTTC.

CDR3 protein: CASSLNRGRGYTF. CDR3 nucleotide sequence: TGTGCCAGCAGTTTAAACAGGGGGCGTGGCTACACCTTC. The rearrangement links TRBV27 to TRBJ1-2; TRBD1 matches at 9 bases. The CDR3 is 13 amino acids. Germline V gene sequence: CDR1 MNHEY, CDR2 SMNVEV (reference sequence). Germline trimming cut 2 bases from V and 7 bases from J; bases unmatched to any gene: 2.

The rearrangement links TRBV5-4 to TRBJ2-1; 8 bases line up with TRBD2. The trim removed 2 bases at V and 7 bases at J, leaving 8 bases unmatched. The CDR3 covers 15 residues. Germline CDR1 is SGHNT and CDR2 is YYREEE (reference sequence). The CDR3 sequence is CASSFPSGLGNEQFF. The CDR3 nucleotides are TGTGCCAGCAGCTTCCCTAGCGGGCTGGGGAATGAGCAGTTCTTC.

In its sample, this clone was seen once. This chain's CDR3 is CASSPTGQLTDTQYF. CDR3 nucleotide sequence: TGTGCCAGCAGCCCGACAGGGCAGCTCACAGATACGCAGTATTTT. V usage is TRBV7-2 and J usage is TRBJ2-3; 7 bases align to TRBD1. The CDR3 has 15 residues. The ends lost 5 bases at V and 2 bases at J; junction bases unmatched: 7. Germline V gene data show CDR1 as SGHTA and CDR2 as FQGNSA.

CDR3 region: CASSLTRGNSPLHF. The CDR3 nucleotides read TGTGCCAGCAGTTTAACGCGGGGCAATTCACCCCTCCACTTT. V usage is TRBV27 and J usage is TRBJ1-6; maybe TRBD1 (5 bases). CDR1 and CDR2 from the germline V gene are MNHEY and SMNVEV (reference sequence). This CDR3 has 14 residues. V lost 2 bases and J lost 7, with 9 bases in between.

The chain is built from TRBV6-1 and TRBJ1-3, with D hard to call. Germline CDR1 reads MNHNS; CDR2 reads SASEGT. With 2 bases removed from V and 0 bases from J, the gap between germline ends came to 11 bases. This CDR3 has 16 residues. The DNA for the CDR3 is TGTGCCAGCAGTGAACGCACTAGATACTCTGGAAACACCATATATTTT. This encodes CASSERTRYSGNTIYF.

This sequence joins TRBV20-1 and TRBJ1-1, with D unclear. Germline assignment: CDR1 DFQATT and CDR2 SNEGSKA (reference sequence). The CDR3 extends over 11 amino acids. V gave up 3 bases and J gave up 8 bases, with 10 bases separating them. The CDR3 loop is CSASRRAEAFF. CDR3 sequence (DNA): TGCAGTGCTAGTCGGCGGGCCGAAGCTTTCTTT.

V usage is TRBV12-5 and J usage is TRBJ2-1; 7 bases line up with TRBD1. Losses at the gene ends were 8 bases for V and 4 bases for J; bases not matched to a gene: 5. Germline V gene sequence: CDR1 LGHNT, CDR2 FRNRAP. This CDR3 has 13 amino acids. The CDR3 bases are TGTGCTAGTTCAGGGACAGATTACAATGAGCAGTTCTTC. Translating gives CASSGTDYNEQFF.

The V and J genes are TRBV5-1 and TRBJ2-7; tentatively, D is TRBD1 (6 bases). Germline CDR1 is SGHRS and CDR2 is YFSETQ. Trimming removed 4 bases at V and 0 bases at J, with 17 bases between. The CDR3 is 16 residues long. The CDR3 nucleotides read TGCGCCAGCAGCCTTCTTGGGGGCCCAAACTCCTACGAGCAGTACTTC. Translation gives CASSLLGGPNSYEQYF.

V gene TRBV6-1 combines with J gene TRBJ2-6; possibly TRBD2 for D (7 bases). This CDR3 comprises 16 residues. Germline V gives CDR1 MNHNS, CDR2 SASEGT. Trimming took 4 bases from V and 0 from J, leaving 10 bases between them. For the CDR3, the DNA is TGTGCCAGCAGTGGGGGGGGGCGCTCTGGGGCCAACGTCCTGACTTTC. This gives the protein CASSGGGRSGANVLTF.

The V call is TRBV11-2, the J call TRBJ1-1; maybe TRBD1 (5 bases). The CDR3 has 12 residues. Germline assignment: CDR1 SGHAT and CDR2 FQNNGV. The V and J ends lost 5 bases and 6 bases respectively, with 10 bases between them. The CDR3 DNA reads TGTGCCAGCAGCCCATGGGGGGCTGAAGCTTTCTTT. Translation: CASSPWGAEAFF.

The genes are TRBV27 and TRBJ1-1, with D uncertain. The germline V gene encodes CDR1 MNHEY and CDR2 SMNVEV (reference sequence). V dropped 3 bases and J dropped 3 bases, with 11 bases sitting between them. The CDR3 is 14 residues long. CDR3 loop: CASSFFGRDTEAFF. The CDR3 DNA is TGTGCCAGCAGTTTTTTTGGGAGAGACACTGAAGCTTTCTTT.